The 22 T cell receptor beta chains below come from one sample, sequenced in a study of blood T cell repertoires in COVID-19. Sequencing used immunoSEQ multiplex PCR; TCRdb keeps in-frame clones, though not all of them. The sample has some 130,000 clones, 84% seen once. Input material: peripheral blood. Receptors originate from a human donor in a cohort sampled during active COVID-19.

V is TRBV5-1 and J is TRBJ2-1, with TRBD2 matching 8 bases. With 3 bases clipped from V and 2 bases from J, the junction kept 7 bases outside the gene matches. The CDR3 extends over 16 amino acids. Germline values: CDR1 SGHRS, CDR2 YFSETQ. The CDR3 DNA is TGCGCCAGCAGCTCCTATAGCGGGGTGGCCTACAATGAGCAGTTCTTC. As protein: CASSSYSGVAYNEQFF. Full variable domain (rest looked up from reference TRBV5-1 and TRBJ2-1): KAGVTQTPRYLIKTRGQQVTLSCSPISGHRSVSWYQQTPGQGLQFLFEYFSETQRNKGNFPGRFSGRQFSNSRSEMNVSTLELGDSALYLCASSSYSGVAYNEQFFGPGTRLTVL.

CDR3 sequence reads: CASSQGQGGSYEQYV. The CDR3 DNA reads TGCGCCAGCAGTCAGGGACAGGGGGGCTCCTACGAGCAGTACGTC. The chain carries TRBV4-1 and TRBJ2-7; 11 bases are shared with TRBD1. Germline CDR1 and CDR2: MGHRA and YSYEKL. The V gene end was trimmed by 6 bases and the J gene end by 0 bases; junction bases not matched to a gene: 4. This CDR3 has 15 residues.

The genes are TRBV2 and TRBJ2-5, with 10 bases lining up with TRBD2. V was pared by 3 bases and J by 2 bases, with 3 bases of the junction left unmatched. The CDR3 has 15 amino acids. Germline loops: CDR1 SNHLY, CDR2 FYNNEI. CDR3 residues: CASSDPSGGQETQYF. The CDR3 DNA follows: TGTGCCAGCAGTGATCCTAGCGGGGGACAAGAGACCCAGTACTTC.

CDR3 loop: CASSLDNYNEQFF. CDR3 coding DNA: TGTGCCAGCAGCCTGGACAATTACAATGAGCAGTTCTTC. V and J are TRBV5-5 and TRBJ2-1; D might be TRBD1 (5 bases). Trimming took off 4 bases at V and 4 bases at J, with 9 bases between the two ends. The CDR3 contains 13 residues. Germline V gives CDR1 SGHKS, CDR2 YYEKEE (reference sequence).

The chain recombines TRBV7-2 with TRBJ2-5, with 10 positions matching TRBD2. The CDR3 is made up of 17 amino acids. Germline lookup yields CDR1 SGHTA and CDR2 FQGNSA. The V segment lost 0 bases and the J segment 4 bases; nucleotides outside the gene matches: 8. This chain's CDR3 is CASSLAGLAGVGETQYF. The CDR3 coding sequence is TGTGCCAGCAGCTTAGCGGGGCTAGCGGGAGTAGGAGAGACCCAGTACTTC.

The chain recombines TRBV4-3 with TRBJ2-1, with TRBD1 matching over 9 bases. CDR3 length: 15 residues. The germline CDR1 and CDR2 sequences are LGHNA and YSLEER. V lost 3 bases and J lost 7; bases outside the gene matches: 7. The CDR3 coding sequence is TGCGCCAGCAGCCACGTGGGACAGGGAGAGAATGAGCAGTTCTTC. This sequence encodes CASSHVGQGENEQFF.

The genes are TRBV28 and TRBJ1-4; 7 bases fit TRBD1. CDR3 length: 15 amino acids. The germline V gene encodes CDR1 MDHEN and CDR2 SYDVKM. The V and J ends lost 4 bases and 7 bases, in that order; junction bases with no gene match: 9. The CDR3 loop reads CASSSRQGEGEKLFF. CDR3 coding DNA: TGTGCCAGCAGTTCAAGACAGGGAGAAGGTGAAAAACTGTTTTTT.

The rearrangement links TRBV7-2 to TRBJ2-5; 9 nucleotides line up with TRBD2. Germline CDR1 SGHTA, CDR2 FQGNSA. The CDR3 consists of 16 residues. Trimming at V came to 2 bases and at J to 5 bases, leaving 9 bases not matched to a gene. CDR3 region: CASSLSPAGGGETQYF. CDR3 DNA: TGTGCCAGCAGCTTATCTCCAGCGGGAGGCGGGGAGACCCAGTACTTC.

CDR3 protein: CASSPKAPGVIYEQYV. CDR3 in DNA: TGTGCCAGCAGCCCTAAGGCGCCAGGGGTTATCTACGAGCAGTACGTC. The chain has TRBV9 and TRBJ2-7, with a tentative D call TRBD1 (6 bases). The CDR3 consists of 16 residues. Germline-derived CDR1 and CDR2 are SGDLS and YYNGEE. V was cut by 4 bases and J by 3 bases, with 20 bases left in between.

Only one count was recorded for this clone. CDR3 in DNA: TGTGCCAGCAGTGGCCGACTAGCGGGGAACAATGAGCAGTTCTTC. Translating gives CASSGRLAGNNEQFF. The chain has TRBV6-2 or TRBV6-3 and TRBJ2-1; 11 nucleotides agree with TRBD2. This CDR3 region has 15 residues. Trimming cost V 5 bases and J 5 bases; bases outside gene matches: 5. Germline V gene sequence: CDR1 MNHEY, CDR2 SVGEGT.

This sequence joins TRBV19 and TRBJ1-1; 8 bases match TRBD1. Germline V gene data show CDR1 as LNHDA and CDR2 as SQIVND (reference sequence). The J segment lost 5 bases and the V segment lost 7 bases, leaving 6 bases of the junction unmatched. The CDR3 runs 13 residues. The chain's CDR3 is CASTGQGWTEAFF. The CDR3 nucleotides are TGTGCCAGTACCGGACAGGGTTGGACTGAAGCTTTCTTT.

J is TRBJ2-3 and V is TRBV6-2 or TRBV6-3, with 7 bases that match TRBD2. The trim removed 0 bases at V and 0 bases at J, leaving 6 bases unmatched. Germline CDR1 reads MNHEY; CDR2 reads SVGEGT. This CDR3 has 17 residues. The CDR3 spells CASSYSTSGTSTDTQYF. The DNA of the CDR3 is TGTGCCAGCAGTTACTCCACCAGCGGGACTAGCACAGATACGCAGTATTTT.

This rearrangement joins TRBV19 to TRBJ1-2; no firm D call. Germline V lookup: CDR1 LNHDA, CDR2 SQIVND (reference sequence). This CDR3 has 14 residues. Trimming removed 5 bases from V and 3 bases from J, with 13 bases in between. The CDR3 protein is CASSYSGLDYGYTF. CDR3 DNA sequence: TGTGCCAGTAGTTATTCGGGTCTTGACTATGGCTACACCTTC. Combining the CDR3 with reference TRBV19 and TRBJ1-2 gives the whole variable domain DGGITQSPKYLFRKEGQNVTLSCEQNLNHDAMYWYRQDPGQGLRLIYYSQIVNDFQKGDIAEGYSVSREKKESFPLTVTSAQKNPTAFYLCASSYSGLDYGYTFGSGTRLTVV.

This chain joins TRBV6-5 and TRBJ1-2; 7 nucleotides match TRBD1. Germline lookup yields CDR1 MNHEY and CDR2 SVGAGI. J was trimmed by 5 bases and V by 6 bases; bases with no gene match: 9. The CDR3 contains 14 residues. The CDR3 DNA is TGTGCCAGCAGGCGGACAGGTTCCCTTTATGGCTACACCTTC. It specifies CASRRTGSLYGYTF.

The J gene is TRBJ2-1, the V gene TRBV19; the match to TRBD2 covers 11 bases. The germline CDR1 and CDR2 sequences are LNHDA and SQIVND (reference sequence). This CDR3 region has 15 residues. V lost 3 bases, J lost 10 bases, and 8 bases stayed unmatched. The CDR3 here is CASSIRSGGASEQFF. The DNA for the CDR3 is TGTGCCAGTAGTATCCGTAGCGGGGGGGCCAGCGAGCAGTTCTTC. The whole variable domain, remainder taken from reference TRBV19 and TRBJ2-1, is DGGITQSPKYLFRKEGQNVTLSCEQNLNHDAMYWYRQDPGQGLRLIYYSQIVNDFQKGDIAEGYSVSREKKESFPLTVTSAQKNPTAFYLCASSIRSGGASEQFFGPGTRLTVL.

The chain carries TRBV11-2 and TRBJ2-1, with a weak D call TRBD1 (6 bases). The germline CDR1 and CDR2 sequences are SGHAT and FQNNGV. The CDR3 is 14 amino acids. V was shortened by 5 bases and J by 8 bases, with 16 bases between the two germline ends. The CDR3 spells CASSPPGHWYEQFF. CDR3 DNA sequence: TGTGCCAGCAGCCCGCCGGGACATTGGTATGAGCAGTTCTTC.

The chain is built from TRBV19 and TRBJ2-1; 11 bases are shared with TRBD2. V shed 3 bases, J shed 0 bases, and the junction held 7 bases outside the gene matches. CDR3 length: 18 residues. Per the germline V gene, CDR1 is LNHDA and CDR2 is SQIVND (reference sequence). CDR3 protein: CASSILAGGDYSYNEQFF. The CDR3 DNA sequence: TGTGCCAGTAGTATTCTAGCGGGGGGCGACTACTCCTACAATGAGCAGTTCTTC.

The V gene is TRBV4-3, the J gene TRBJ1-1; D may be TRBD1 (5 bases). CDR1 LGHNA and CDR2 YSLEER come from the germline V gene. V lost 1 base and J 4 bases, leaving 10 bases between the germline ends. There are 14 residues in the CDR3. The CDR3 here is CASSQGAGRTEAFF. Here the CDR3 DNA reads TGCGCCAGCAGCCAAGGCGCAGGGCGCACTGAAGCTTTCTTT.

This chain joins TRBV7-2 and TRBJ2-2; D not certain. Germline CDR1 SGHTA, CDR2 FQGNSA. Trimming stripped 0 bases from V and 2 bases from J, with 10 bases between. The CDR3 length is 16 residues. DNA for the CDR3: TGTGCCAGCAGCTTAGCGAGTCCCGCTAACACCGGGGAGCTGTTTTTT. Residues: CASSLASPANTGELFF.

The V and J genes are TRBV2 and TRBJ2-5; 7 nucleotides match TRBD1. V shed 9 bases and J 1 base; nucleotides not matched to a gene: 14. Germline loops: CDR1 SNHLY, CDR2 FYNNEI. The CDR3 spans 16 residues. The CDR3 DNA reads TGTGCCAGTCAGGGTTCTGCAGGGGGTGGCCAAGAGACCCAGTACTTC. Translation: CASQGSAGGGQETQYF.

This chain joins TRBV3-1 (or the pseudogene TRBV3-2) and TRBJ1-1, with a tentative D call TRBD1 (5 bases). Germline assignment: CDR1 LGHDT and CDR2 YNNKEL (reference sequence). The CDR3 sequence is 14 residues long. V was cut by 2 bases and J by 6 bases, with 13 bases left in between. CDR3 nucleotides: TGTGCCAGCAGCCAACCCGGACACGACTCTGAAGCTTTCTTT. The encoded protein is CASSQPGHDSEAFF.

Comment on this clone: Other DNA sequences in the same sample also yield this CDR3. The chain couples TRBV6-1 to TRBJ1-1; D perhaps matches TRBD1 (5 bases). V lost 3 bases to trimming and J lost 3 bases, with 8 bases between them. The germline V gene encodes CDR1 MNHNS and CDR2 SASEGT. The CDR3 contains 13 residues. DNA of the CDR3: TGTGCCAGCAGTGATTGGGGGGACACTGAAGCTTTCTTT. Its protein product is CASSDWGDTEAFF.